The 25 T cell receptor beta chains presented below share a single source sample, sequenced in a study of cytomegalovirus exposure and HLA in healthy donors. The assay was immunoSEQ multiplex PCR, and TCRdb's table has in-frame clones only and misses some. Among tens of thousands of clones listed, 85% to 90% were seen once. Input material: PBMCs. These receptors were taken from a woman aged 18-29 years in good health and CMV-seronegative.

The chain couples TRBV27 to TRBJ1-1; a possible D gene is TRBD1 (5 bases). Trimming removed 7 bases at V and 2 bases at J, with 14 bases between. Looked up from germline, CDR1 is MNHEY and CDR2 is SMNVEV (reference sequence). The CDR3 runs to 14 residues. CDR3 nucleotides: TGTGCCAGCATCCGAACCACAGGAAACACTGAAGCTTTCTTT. Protein: CASIRTTGNTEAFF.

The chain carries TRBV5-8 and TRBJ2-7; weak D call: TRBD2 (6 bases). The V end lost 3 bases, the J end lost 7 bases, and 23 bases lay between the germline ends. Germline CDR1 SGHTS, CDR2 YDEGEE. CDR3 length equals 16 residues. The CDR3 sequence: CASSSETRTSSREQYF. CDR3 in DNA: TGTGCCAGCAGCTCCGAAACTAGAACTAGCTCAAGGGAGCAGTACTTC.

The chain recombines TRBV9 with TRBJ1-3; D uncertain. Trimming left V 3 bases short and J 3 bases short, with 10 bases between. This CDR3 has 14 amino acids. Germline V CDR1 and CDR2: SGDLS, YYNGEE. The chain's CDR3 is CASSALVDGNTIYF. The CDR3 DNA sequence: TGTGCCAGCAGCGCCCTGGTAGATGGAAACACCATATATTTT.

The chain carries TRBV29-1 and TRBJ2-5; D call uncertain. Germline V gene data show CDR1 as SQVTM and CDR2 as ANQGSEA. The germline V and J ends were trimmed by 4 bases and 1 base, with 7 bases remaining between them. The CDR3 runs 12 residues. The CDR3 sequence: CSVAGSQETQYF. For the CDR3, the DNA is TGCAGCGTTGCAGGCAGCCAAGAGACCCAGTACTTC.

DNA of the CDR3: TGTGCCAGCTCACCCGCACCGGATGAGCAGTTCTTC. Translation: CASSPAPDEQFF. The V and J genes are TRBV18 and TRBJ2-1; no reliable D call. The CDR3 covers 12 residues. Deletions cut 3 bases from V and 8 bases from J, with 8 bases between. Germline V gives CDR1 KGHSH, CDR2 LQKENI.

V is TRBV27 and J is TRBJ2-2; TRBD2 agrees at 9 bases. Looked up from germline, CDR1 is MNHEY and CDR2 is SMNVEV (reference sequence). The CDR3 runs to 17 residues. Unmatched junction bases numbered 8, after V lost 3 bases and J lost 3 bases. Here the CDR3 reads CASSFPSGTRDTGELFF. The CDR3 nucleotides are TGTGCCAGCAGTTTCCCTAGCGGGACTCGGGACACCGGGGAGCTGTTTTTT.

This chain connects TRBV7-8 to TRBJ2-7; no clear D. V dropped 0 bases and J dropped 0 bases, with 9 bases sitting between them. This CDR3 contains 15 residues. The V gene's germline CDR1 is SGHVS and CDR2 FQNEAQ. In nucleotides, the CDR3 is TGTGCCAGCAGCTTAGCGCCCCACATCTCCTACGAGCAGTACTTC. This translates into CASSLAPHISYEQYF.

The table lists this clone with a count of one. The chain links TRBV29-1 to TRBJ1-1; possible D gene TRBD1, 6 bases. This CDR3 comprises 13 residues. V shed 7 bases and J shed 1 base, with 13 bases lying between them. Looked up from germline, CDR1 is SQVTM and CDR2 is ANQGSEA. The CDR3 is CSAGRGSNTEAFF. The CDR3 region has the DNA TGCAGCGCAGGCAGGGGATCGAACACTGAAGCTTTCTTT.

This chain joins TRBV4-3 and TRBJ2-1; 7 nucleotides align to TRBD2. Germline assignment: CDR1 LGHNA and CDR2 YSLEER. CDR3 size: 15 residues. V lost 4 bases, J lost 2 bases, and 5 bases stayed unmatched. CDR3 region: CASSPQRGAYNEQFF. CDR3 in DNA: TGCGCCAGCAGCCCTCAGCGGGGAGCCTACAATGAGCAGTTCTTC.

About this clone: The junction and the germline gene differ at one end; a read error may be behind it. This chain connects TRBV7-6 to TRBJ2-1; 12 bases map to TRBD2. The CDR3 loop spans 18 amino acids. CDR1 and CDR2 (germline): SGHVS, FNYEAQ. The CDR3 here is CASSLSLALAGGRNEQFF. The CDR3, as DNA: TGTGCCAGCAGCTTATCCCTCGCCCTAGCGGGAGGGCGGAATGAGCAATTCTTC.

The rearrangement links TRBV29-1 to TRBJ2-1, with 11 bases aligning to TRBD2. After removal of 2 bases from V and 8 bases from J, the junction contained 11 bases not matched to a gene. Germline-derived CDR1 and CDR2 are SQVTM and ANQGSEA. The CDR3 loop spans 16 amino acids. CDR3 region: CSVEPIGLAGGYEQFF. CDR3 nucleotide sequence: TGCAGCGTTGAACCGATAGGACTAGCGGGCGGGTATGAGCAGTTCTTC.

V gene TRBV4-1 combines with J gene TRBJ2-1, with TRBD2 identical over 13 bases. Germline-derived CDR1 and CDR2 are MGHRA and YSYEKL. The CDR3 consists of 16 residues. V trimming: 5 bases; J trimming: 8 bases; junction bases outside the gene matches: 9. Written as DNA, the CDR3 is TGCGCCAGCAGCTACGGACTAGCGGGAGTGGGGTATGAGCAGTTCTTC. Translating gives CASSYGLAGVGYEQFF.

The chain uses TRBV4-1 and TRBJ2-6; D uncertain. The CDR3 is 16 residues long. Germline V CDR1 and CDR2: MGHRA, YSYEKL. Trimming cost V 0 bases and J 2 bases, with 8 bases left between them. The CDR3 reads CASSQDPGTGANVLTF. As DNA, the CDR3 is TGCGCCAGCAGCCAAGATCCAGGTACTGGGGCCAACGTCCTGACTTTC.

J is TRBJ1-1 and V is TRBV6-5; 7 bases agree with TRBD1. This CDR3 is 16 amino acids long. Trimming took 0 bases from V and 0 from J; bases not matched to a gene: 4. The germline V gene has CDR1 MNHEY and CDR2 SVGAGI. CDR3 sequence (DNA): TGTGCCAGCAGTTACTCGACCAGGGGGTTGAACACTGAAGCTTTCTTT. Its translation: CASSYSTRGLNTEAFF.

The J gene is TRBJ2-3, the V gene TRBV7-9; 7 bases are a match to TRBD2. This CDR3 region has 15 residues. Looked up from germline, CDR1 is SEHNR and CDR2 is FQNEAQ (reference sequence). V was pared by 4 bases and J by 5 bases, with 9 bases of the junction left unmatched. The CDR3 DNA follows: TGTGCCAGCAGCTCGTCGTGGGGGGGGGTAGATACGCAGTATTTT. Amino acids: CASSSSWGGVDTQYF.

DNA of the CDR3: TGTGCCAGCAGTTACGGACAGGGGCAAAATGAAAAACTGTTTTTT. It translates to CASSYGQGQNEKLFF. The V and J genes are TRBV6-6 and TRBJ1-4; 9 bases are shared with TRBD1. Germline-derived CDR1 and CDR2 are MNHNY and SVGAGI (reference sequence). CDR3 size: 15 residues. The junction had 3 bases not matched to a gene; V was cut back by 2 bases and J by 5 bases.

The rearrangement uses TRBV5-4 and TRBJ2-2; 10 nucleotides line up with TRBD2. The CDR3 length is 16 residues. V was pared by 0 bases and J by 3 bases, with 2 bases of the junction left unmatched. Per the germline V gene, CDR1 is SGHNT and CDR2 is YYREEE (reference sequence). The CDR3 spells CASSLGLAGDTGELFF. CDR3 DNA sequence: TGTGCCAGCAGCTTGGGCCTAGCGGGAGACACCGGGGAGCTGTTTTTT.

The sample holds one count of this clone. This chain uses TRBV7-9 with TRBJ2-5; 10 bases align to TRBD1. This CDR3 is built from 14 residues. Losses at the gene ends were 10 bases for V and 4 bases for J; bases not matched to a gene: 9. CDR1 SEHNR and CDR2 FQNEAQ come from the germline V gene (reference sequence). The CDR3 DNA reads TGTGCCAACCCGACAGGGGGCAAGGGAGAGACCCAGTACTTC. Translation gives CANPTGGKGETQYF.

The chain carries TRBV5-1 and TRBJ1-6; D may be TRBD1 (5 bases). This CDR3 has 14 amino acids. The V gene lost 5 bases and the J gene lost 10 bases, with 16 bases spanning the gap. The germline V gene encodes CDR1 SGHRS and CDR2 YFSETQ. The DNA for the CDR3 is TGCGCCAGCAGACTGGAAAGGGGAATCTCACCCCTCCACTTT. It is translated as CASRLERGISPLHF.

The gene calls are TRBV7-2 and TRBJ1-1, with 10 bases that match TRBD1. This CDR3 comprises 15 residues. Germline assignment: CDR1 SGHTA and CDR2 FQGNSA. V lost 5 bases to trimming and J lost 4 bases; unmatched junction nucleotides: 7. CDR3 protein: CASSATGGLGTEAFF. CDR3 in DNA: TGTGCCAGCAGCGCGACAGGGGGCCTGGGCACTGAAGCTTTCTTT.

The chain uses TRBV5-1 and TRBJ2-7, with a possible D match to TRBD2 (6 bases). V lost 3 bases and J 1 base, leaving 11 bases between the germline ends. Germline assignment: CDR1 SGHRS and CDR2 YFSETQ. This CDR3 is built from 14 residues. The CDR3 sequence is CASSSGTLSYEQYF. The CDR3 DNA reads TGCGCCAGCAGCTCCGGGACTCTTTCCTACGAGCAGTACTTC. Filled out from reference TRBV5-1 and TRBJ2-7, the complete variable domain reads KAGVTQTPRYLIKTRGQQVTLSCSPISGHRSVSWYQQTPGQGLQFLFEYFSETQRNKGNFPGRFSGRQFSNSRSEMNVSTLELGDSALYLCASSSGTLSYEQYFGPGTRLTVT.

This clone has a single count. The rearrangement uses TRBV6-5 and TRBJ1-1; 7 bases line up with TRBD1. The V and J ends lost 2 bases and 5 bases, in that order; junction bases with no gene match: 8. The CDR3 has 15 amino acids. Germline assignment: CDR1 MNHEY and CDR2 SVGAGI. This chain's CDR3 is CASSYAGDSVTEAFF. CDR3 in DNA: TGTGCCAGCAGTTACGCAGGGGACAGCGTGACTGAAGCTTTCTTT.

The V and J genes are TRBV5-6 and TRBJ1-2; tentatively, D is TRBD1 (6 bases). V lost 4 bases to trimming and J lost 4 bases, with 17 bases between them. CDR3 size: 15 residues. The germline V gene has CDR1 SGHDT and CDR2 YYEEEE. CDR3 nucleotides: TGTGCCAGCAGCCCGATCCCGGACAGTGGCTATGGCTACACCTTC. Residues: CASSPIPDSGYGYTF.

The chain combines TRBV4-2 with TRBJ2-3; 12 nucleotides align to TRBD2. In germline, CDR1 is LGHNA, CDR2 YNFKEQ. J was trimmed by 0 bases and V by 4 bases; bases with no gene match: 8. CDR3 length equals 18 residues. CDR3 region: CASSPTSGGKPSTDTQYF. The CDR3 bases are TGTGCCAGCAGCCCGACTAGCGGGGGCAAACCTAGCACAGATACGCAGTATTTT.

The rearrangement joins TRBV4-1 to TRBJ2-7, with D possibly being TRBD1 (6 bases). Trimming left V 1 base short and J 0 bases short, with 22 bases between. Germline V gives CDR1 MGHRA, CDR2 YSYEKL. This CDR3 has 19 amino acids. The CDR3 bases are TGCGCCAGCAGCCAAGGAGGCATCGGTCGAACAGGGAGCTCCTACGAGCAGTACTTC. Translation gives CASSQGGIGRTGSSYEQYF.